Each of the 9 T cell receptor beta chains below was sequenced from the same sample in a study of cytomegalovirus exposure and HLA in healthy donors. PCR primers comprised 60 Vbeta and 13 Jbeta primers. Generated by immunoSEQ multiplex PCR, the TCRdb table keeps only in-frame clones and is missing some. The table lists around 78,000 clones. The sequencing sample was made of PBMCs. Source of these receptors: a man aged 18 to 30 in good health and CMV-seropositive.

This rearrangement joins TRBV5-6 to TRBJ2-5; a weak D match, TRBD2 (5 bases). V lost 7 bases and J lost 5, with 18 bases in between. The CDR3 is 14 residues long. From germline, CDR1 is SGHDT and CDR2 YYEEEE. The CDR3 spells CASYGSGFGETQYF. DNA of the CDR3: TGTGCCAGCTACGGATCGGGGTTCGGGGAGACCCAGTACTTC.

The chain combines TRBV7-8 with TRBJ2-5; D perhaps matches TRBD2 (6 bases). The CDR3 extends over 16 amino acids. From germline, CDR1 is SGHVS and CDR2 FQNEAQ. Trimming left V 1 base short and J 5 bases short, with 17 bases between. DNA for the CDR3: TGTGCCAGCAGCTTAGTAGGAAGCGGGCCAGGGGAGACCCAGTACTTC. This codes for CASSLVGSGPGETQYF. Complete variable domain (other parts from reference TRBV7-8 and TRBJ2-5): GAGVSQSPRYKVAKRGQDVALRCDPISGHVSLFWYQQALGQGPEFLTYFQNEAQLDKSGLPSDRFFAERPEGSVSTLKIQRTQQEDSAVYLCASSLVGSGPGETQYFGPGTRLLVL.

The chain carries TRBV2 and TRBJ2-7, with TRBD2 matching over 9 bases. The V gene's germline CDR1 is SNHLY and CDR2 FYNNEI. V shed 6 bases, J shed 2 bases, and the junction held 5 bases outside the gene matches. CDR3 length: 14 amino acids. The chain's CDR3 is CASSLAGRAYEQYF. CDR3 bases: TGTGCCAGCAGCCTAGCGGGAAGGGCCTACGAGCAGTACTTC.

V is TRBV18 and J is TRBJ2-5; the D gene is possibly TRBD1 (6 bases). V lost 4 bases and J lost 5, with 17 bases in between. This CDR3 contains 15 residues. Germline V gives CDR1 KGHSH, CDR2 LQKENI. The chain's CDR3 is CASSLVKQGGETQYF. CDR3 DNA: TGTGCCAGCTCACTAGTGAAACAGGGTGGGGAGACCCAGTACTTC. The full variable domain, its missing parts supplied by reference TRBV18 and TRBJ2-5, is NAGVMQNPRHLVRRRGQEARLRCSPMKGHSHVYWYRQLPEEGLKFMVYLQKENIIDESGMPKERFSAEFPKEGPSILRIQQVVRGDSAAYFCASSLVKQGGETQYFGPGTRLLVL.

The V call is TRBV2, the J call TRBJ2-1; 11 bases fit TRBD2. This CDR3 has 15 residues. Unmatched junction bases numbered 5, after V lost 6 bases and J lost 4 bases. CDR1 is SNHLY and CDR2 is FYNNEI in the germline V gene. The CDR3 nucleotides are TGTGCCAGCAGCGGACTAGCGGGTTATTACAATGAGCAGTTCTTC. It yields the protein CASSGLAGYYNEQFF.

J is TRBJ2-5 and V is TRBV7-2; the match to TRBD2 covers 8 bases. With 5 bases clipped from V and 2 bases from J, the junction kept 13 bases outside the gene matches. This CDR3 region has 17 residues. Germline CDR1 and CDR2: SGHTA and FQGNSA. CDR3 region: CASSRLPKRERQETQYF. CDR3 nucleotide sequence: TGTGCCAGCAGCCGACTACCAAAGCGGGAGAGACAAGAGACCCAGTACTTC.

The rearrangement links TRBV2 to TRBJ2-5; the match to TRBD1 covers 8 bases. Germline V lookup: CDR1 SNHLY, CDR2 FYNNEI. Germline trimming cut 4 bases from V and 5 bases from J; bases unmatched to any gene: 6. The CDR3 runs to 14 residues. Here the CDR3 DNA reads TGTGCCAGCAGTGTTTCAGGGGGCGGGGAGACCCAGTACTTC. This translates into CASSVSGGGETQYF.

The chain has TRBV27 and TRBJ2-7; TRBD2 is a possible D gene (6 bases). V dropped 3 bases and J dropped 5 bases, with 14 bases sitting between them. The CDR3 covers 14 residues. Germline CDR1 is MNHEY and CDR2 is SMNVEV (reference sequence). The CDR3 DNA reads as TGTGCCAGCAGTTTCGGCGGCGGGATACACGAGCAGTACTTC. Translation gives CASSFGGGIHEQYF.

The rearrangement uses TRBV7-8 and TRBJ2-3, with D maybe TRBD2 (5 bases). Germline V gene data show CDR1 as SGHVS and CDR2 as FQNEAQ. The CDR3 loop spans 16 amino acids. With 5 bases removed from V and 5 bases from J, the gap between germline ends came to 20 bases. CDR3 sequence reads: CASSPGSSRTVDTQYF. DNA for the CDR3: TGTGCCAGCAGCCCCGGGTCTAGCCGGACGGTAGATACGCAGTATTTT.